The 18 T cell receptor beta chains presented below share a single source sample, sequenced in a study of T cells after yellow fever vaccination. TCRdb analysed the 5' RACE reads with MiXCR anew, one entry per CDR3 protein. This table holds 310,000 or so distinct CDR3 sequences, around 3.9% found once. The input for sequencing was PBMCs, taken on the day of the yellow fever booster vaccination. The source of these receptors is a man younger than 35 who received the YFV17D yellow fever vaccine.

This clonotype was found a few times. The chain couples TRBV5-1 to TRBJ2-3; D assignment may be TRBD1 or TRBD2 (5 bases each). Trimming removed 2 bases from V and 0 bases from J, with 16 bases in between. The CDR3 loop spans 17 amino acids. Germline V gene data show CDR1 as SGHRS and CDR2 as YFSETQ. CDR3 in DNA: TGCGCCAGCAGCTTAGCTCCACCGGGACGGAGCACAGATACGCAGTATTTT. This gives the protein CASSLAPPGRSTDTQYF.

This clonotype was seen at least ten times. V is TRBV18 and J is TRBJ1-2; 7 nucleotides match TRBD1. V lost 3 bases and J lost 7; bases outside the gene matches: 11. The germline V gene encodes CDR1 KGHSH and CDR2 LQKENI. The CDR3 loop spans 15 amino acids. The CDR3, as DNA: TGTGCCAGCTCACCGGATGCGACAGGGCTGCTTGGCTACACCTTC. Its translation: CASSPDATGLLGYTF.

V usage is TRBV5-1 and J usage is TRBJ2-5; no clear D. Germline CDR1 and CDR2: SGHRS and YFSETQ. There are 13 residues in the CDR3. The germline V and J ends were trimmed by 5 bases and 4 bases, with 12 bases remaining between them. The DNA of the CDR3 is TGCGCCAGCAGTTTCACTTCGCCAGAGACCCAGTACTTC. This sequence encodes CASSFTSPETQYF.

In its sample, this clonotype was seen many times. The chain joins TRBV30 to TRBJ2-3; 7 bases fit TRBD2. The CDR3 contains 15 residues. Germline-derived CDR1 and CDR2 are GTSNPN and SVGIG (reference sequence). V gave up 2 bases and J gave up 4 bases; unmatched junction bases: 9. The CDR3 protein is CAWSLAGGISDTQYF. CDR3 nucleotide sequence: TGTGCCTGGAGTCTAGCCGGGGGGATTTCAGATACGCAGTATTTT.

About this clonotype: One end of the junction does not line up with germline, which may come from a read error. J is TRBJ1-2 and V is TRBV24-1; D is unclear. The CDR3 covers 12 residues. The germline gives CDR1 KGHDR, CDR2 SFDVKD. The CDR3 DNA sequence: TGTGCCACCAGTGATTTTAACGATGGCTACACCTTC. As protein: CATSDFNDGYTF.

This clonotype was observed a handful of times. The V and J genes are TRBV27 and TRBJ2-1; possibly TRBD1 for D (6 bases). Germline values: CDR1 MNHEY, CDR2 SMNVEV (reference sequence). The CDR3 has 15 amino acids. V lost 3 bases, J lost 6 bases, and 15 bases lay in between. This CDR3 reads CASSFPSTGRNEQFF. In DNA, the CDR3 is TGTGCCAGCAGTTTTCCCTCGACAGGTCGCAATGAGCAGTTCTTC.

This clonotype was recorded at least ten times. V gene TRBV7-2 combines with J gene TRBJ1-1, with a possible D match to TRBD1 (6 bases). The V and J ends lost 1 base and 10 bases respectively, with 22 bases between them. The CDR3 has 16 amino acids. The germline gives CDR1 SGHTA, CDR2 FQGNSA. The CDR3 reads CASSLDISGQGERAFF. In DNA form, the CDR3 reads TGTGCCAGCAGCTTAGACATCTCGGGACAAGGCGAGCGAGCTTTCTTT.

Note on this clonotype: At one of its ends the junction is not consistent with the germline gene, which may arise from a read error. The rearrangement uses TRBV29-1 and TRBJ1-1, with unresolved D. The CDR3 loop spans 13 amino acids. CDR1 and CDR2 from the germline V gene are SQVTM and ANQGSEA. CDR3 DNA: TGCAGCGTCGAAGGGTGGGGGAACACTGAAGCTTTCTTT. It specifies CSVEGWGNTEAFF.

This chain joins TRBV19 and TRBJ2-5, with a possible D match to TRBD1 (6 bases). The CDR3 extends over 14 amino acids. V was clipped by 4 bases and J by 1 base, with 10 bases between them. Germline-derived CDR1 and CDR2 are LNHDA and SQIVND (reference sequence). The CDR3 DNA is TGTGCCAGTAGTAACCGACAGGTCCAAGAGACCCAGTACTTC. This codes for CASSNRQVQETQYF.

This chain links TRBV18 with TRBJ2-5; D not resolved. Trimming took off 2 bases at V and 3 bases at J, with 10 bases between the two ends. This CDR3 spans 14 amino acids. Germline-derived CDR1 and CDR2 are KGHSH and LQKENI. CDR3 in DNA: TGTGCCAGCTCACCAACAGCTTCGGAAGAGACCCAGTACTTC. It encodes CASSPTASEETQYF.

This clonotype has at least ten counts. The chain uses TRBV4-2 and TRBJ2-7, with 7 bases fitting TRBD2. The CDR3 is made up of 14 amino acids. The V and J ends lost 2 bases and 2 bases, in that order; junction bases with no gene match: 3. In germline, CDR1 is LGHNA, CDR2 YNFKEQ. The DNA of the CDR3 is TGTGCCAGCAGCCAATTCCGGGGGGCCTACGAGCAGTACTTC. Translating gives CASSQFRGAYEQYF.

Details on this clonotype: This may arise from a read error, as a much more abundant clone is one base away. V gene TRBV7-2 combines with J gene TRBJ1-4; D remains ambiguous. The CDR3 spans 15 residues. V was cut by 0 bases and J by 4 bases, with 9 bases left in between. The germline gives CDR1 SGHTA, CDR2 FQGNSA. The CDR3 here is CASSLALHHNEKLFF. CDR3 DNA sequence: TGTGCCAGCAGCTTAGCGCTGCACCATAATGAAAAACTGTTTTTT.

This clonotype was detected ten times or more. The chain recombines TRBV6-2 or TRBV6-3 with TRBJ2-5, with 7 bases fitting TRBD1. Germline lookup yields CDR1 MNHEY and CDR2 SVGEGT. After removal of 4 bases from V and 6 bases from J, the junction contained 5 bases not matched to a gene. There are 13 residues in the CDR3. The DNA for the CDR3 is TGTGCCAGCAGTTCACAGGGGTGGAAGACCCAGTACTTC. It translates to CASSSQGWKTQYF.

The sample holds many counts of this clonotype. The rearrangement links TRBV5-1 to TRBJ2-1; D is unclear. CDR3 length: 15 residues. The V and J ends lost 4 bases and 0 bases respectively, with 11 bases between them. The germline V gene has CDR1 SGHRS and CDR2 YFSETQ. In DNA, the CDR3 is TGCGCCAGCAGCCCGATCGATAGCTCCTACAATGAGCAGTTCTTC. Translated, it gives CASSPIDSSYNEQFF.

In its sample, this clonotype was seen many times. This chain uses TRBV4-1 with TRBJ1-1; weak D call: TRBD1 (5 bases). Between the trimmed V and J ends, which lost 3 bases and 1 base, there was a span of 15 bases. CDR3 length equals 16 residues. CDR1 is MGHRA and CDR2 is YSYEKL in the germline V gene. The CDR3 region has the DNA TGCGCCAGCAGCCAGGTCCCCGACGGGGGGAACACTGAAGCTTTCTTT. The encoded protein is CASSQVPDGGNTEAFF.

This clonotype was seen many times. V is TRBV4-3 and J is TRBJ1-3; tentative D call: TRBD1 (5 bases). CDR1 LGHNA and CDR2 YSLEER come from the germline V gene. The CDR3 covers 15 residues. The V and J ends lost 4 bases and 2 bases respectively, with 12 bases between them. CDR3 nucleotides: TGCGCCAGCAGCCCACGCTGGGGCCCTGGAAACACCATATATTTT. It encodes CASSPRWGPGNTIYF.

This clonotype was detected ten times or more. The CDR3 sequence: CASSLTGGGTDTQYF. The CDR3 nucleotides are TGTGCCAGCAGCCTCACCGGAGGAGGCACAGATACGCAGTATTTT. This rearrangement joins TRBV7-9 to TRBJ2-3, with D possibly TRBD2 on 5 matching bases. The length of the CDR3 is 15 residues. The V gene's germline CDR1 is SEHNR and CDR2 FQNEAQ (reference sequence). Trimming stripped 5 bases from V and 1 base from J, with 13 bases between.

The chain recombines TRBV25-1 with TRBJ2-3; 8 bases are a match to TRBD1. Per germline, CDR1 MGHDK and CDR2 SYGVNS. This CDR3 region has 14 residues. J was trimmed by 5 bases and V by 3 bases; bases with no gene match: 4. CDR3 sequence: CASSDRGQVDTQYF. The DNA for the CDR3 is TGTGCCAGCAGTGACAGGGGGCAGGTAGATACGCAGTATTTT.